This is a list of T cell receptor beta chains from one sample in a study of blood T cells in healthy people across ages. TCRdb reanalysed the 5' RACE reads using MiXCR and keeps one entry per CDR3 protein. The data show over a million distinct CDR3 sequences, approximately 26% seen once. The same sample was also studied in work on T cells of mothers and their children.

Sequencing was performed on blood. The receptors were sampled from a girl aged 2 to 10 in good health. Both conserved end residues are part of each CDR3. The order of the fields is CDR3 protein, CDR3 DNA, V gene, J gene, clone size, D gene. A D gene is named only where the DNA matches it firmly. Part of the rows lack a size; the others show once, few, many or a class for expanded clones.

CASRDTGPQHF,TGTGCCAGCAGGGACACAGGGCCCCAGCATTTT,TRBV7-9,TRBJ1-5,once,-
CASSQDSIGLNVSGTNVLTF,TGCGCCAGCAGCCAAGATAGTATAGGGTTGAATGTCTCTGGGACCAACGTCCTGACTTTC,TRBV4-1,TRBJ2-6,few,-
CASRSGETQYF,TGTGCCAGCAGGTCTGGTGAGACCCAGTACTTC,TRBV6-6,TRBJ2-5,many,-
CASSSRPLEKLFF,TGTGCCAGCAGTTCTAGGCCCCTCGAAAAACTGTTTTTT,TRBV27,TRBJ1-4,-,-
CASGPGQGSANTGELFF,TGTGCCAGCGGTCCAGGACAGGGGTCTGCGAACACCGGGGAGCTGTTTTTT,TRBV2,TRBJ2-2,few,TRBD1
CSVAAQVADTQYF,TGCAGCGTTGCCGCCCAAGTGGCAGATACGCAGTATTTT,TRBV29-1,TRBJ2-3,-,-
CASSQDTPPVNEQFF,TGTGCCAGCAGCCAGGATACCCCCCCGGTAAATGAGCAGTTCTTC,TRBV6-5,TRBJ2-1,many,-
CAISVSGGYQETQYF,TGTGCCATCAGTGTGAGCGGGGGGTACCAAGAGACCCAGTACTTC,TRBV10-3,TRBJ2-5,many,TRBD2
CASSSPHSMGGVGTDTQYF,TGTGCCAGCAGTTCACCGCATAGCATGGGTGGCGTGGGCACAGATACGCAGTATTTT,TRBV28,TRBJ2-3,once,-
CASGEGLPYEQYF,TGTGCCAGCGGCGAGGGGCTACCCTACGAGCAGTACTTC,TRBV25-1,TRBJ2-7,-,-
CASSFLATRGTGELFF,TGTGCCAGCAGCTTTCTCGCTACCCGGGGAACCGGGGAGCTGTTTTTT,TRBV7-9,TRBJ2-2,few,-
CASSLGAGSSGANVLTF,TGTGCCAGCAGTTTGGGGGCGGGGAGCTCTGGGGCCAACGTCCTGACTTTC,TRBV27,TRBJ2-6,few,-
CASSFFFSPLHF,TGTGCCAGCAGCTTTTTTTTTTCACCCCTCCACTTT,TRBV7-8,TRBJ1-6,-,-
CASSLTIGRDRGNTIYF,TGTGCCAGCAGCTTAACAATAGGCCGGGACCGTGGAAACACCATATATTTT,TRBV11-1,TRBJ1-3,-,-
CASSLSITEAFF,TGTGCCAGCAGTTTGTCAATAACTGAAGCTTTCTTT,TRBV28,TRBJ1-1,few,-
CASSGDDTRVTEAFF,TGTGCCAGCAGTGGGGACGACACCCGCGTCACTGAAGCTTTCTTT,TRBV12-3/TRBV12-4,TRBJ1-1,-,-